The clone carrying this T cell receptor (beta chain) was observed at least ten times. It is likely a read error, because the conserved phenylalanine at the end of the CDR3 is missing. No DNA is shown, since the ends of the CDR3 on it are uncertain; the CDR3 is the one TCRdb lists. The data originate from a study of T-cell memory formation after mild COVID-19. Germline V gene lookup returns CDR1 LGHNA and CDR2 YNFKEQ. The CDR3 is 13 amino acids in total, end residues counted. TCRdb re-derived calls from the 5' RACE reads in MiXCR, one entry per CDR3 protein. Found here are 100,000 to 150,000 distinct CDR3 sequences, less than 6.5% of them singletons; the top ten hold roughly 2.2%.

The sequenced sample consisted of PBMCs or a T cell subset sorted from them (not recorded which). This receptor was taken from an adult woman who had mild COVID-19 (a few samples of this study predate the infection). Cell type and time point are not known. The genes are TRBV4-2 and TRBJ1-1; the table's D call, TRBD1, was not checked against the DNA. Here the CDR3 reads CASSQEGQGALVG.